The 23 T cell receptor beta chains presented below share a single source sample, sequenced in a study of T cell responses to AZD1222 COVID-19 vaccine. Data came from immunoSEQ multiplex PCR; TCRdb stores just in-frame clones and leaves some out. The repertoire consists of 96,000 or so clones, with around 89% occurring once and the leading ten covering approximately 1.5%. This specimen consisted of peripheral blood, obtained on day 0 of AZD1222 vaccination. The receptors shown here come from an adult in good health.

The chain joins TRBV10-2 to TRBJ2-2, with D tentatively TRBD1 (5 bases). Germline CDR1 reads WSHSY; CDR2 reads SAAADI. The CDR3 contains 14 residues. Trimming removed 10 bases from V and 6 bases from J, with 18 bases in between. The CDR3 DNA reads as TGCGCCACGCCTCAACCCCAGGGATCCGGGGAGCTGTTTTTT. Residues: CATPQPQGSGELFF.

This chain uses TRBV13 with TRBJ2-5; unclear D gene. The CDR3 is made up of 14 amino acids. In germline, CDR1 is PRHDT, CDR2 FYEKMQ (reference sequence). V lost 3 bases, J lost 4 bases, and 12 bases lay in between. The CDR3 loop is CASSFEQLIETQYF. The CDR3 DNA reads as TGTGCCAGCAGCTTCGAACAGCTTATAGAGACCCAGTACTTC.

This chain uses TRBV5-1 with TRBJ1-6, with 10 positions matching TRBD1. V lost 3 bases, J lost 10 bases, and 13 bases stayed unmatched. This CDR3 has 17 amino acids. The germline gives CDR1 SGHRS, CDR2 YFSETQ. The CDR3 protein is CASSSSYSGQGYSPLHF. The CDR3 region has the DNA TGCGCCAGCAGCTCGTCTTACTCGGGACAGGGGTACTCACCCCTCCACTTT.

In its sample, this clone was seen once. The rearrangement links TRBV12-5 to TRBJ2-5, with 9 bases matching TRBD1. The V segment lost 7 bases and the J segment 2 bases; nucleotides outside the gene matches: 14. This CDR3 is 17 amino acids long. Germline CDR1 and CDR2: LGHNT and FRNRAP. DNA of the CDR3: TGTGCTAGTGACAGGGGGCCTGGCGGTATTGATCAAGAGACCCAGTACTTC. Protein product: CASDRGPGGIDQETQYF.

The rearrangement joins TRBV2 to TRBJ1-1; tentative D call: TRBD1 (6 bases). The length of the CDR3 is 12 residues. CDR1 SNHLY and CDR2 FYNNEI come from the germline V gene. V was shortened by 6 bases and J by 8 bases, with 13 bases between the two germline ends. The CDR3 sequence: CASRGGGSEAFF. CDR3 sequence (DNA): TGTGCCAGCAGAGGAGGGGGGAGCGAAGCTTTCTTT.

The chain has TRBV29-1 and TRBJ2-1, with D perhaps TRBD1 (5 bases). V lost 3 bases and J 2 bases, leaving 14 bases between the germline ends. CDR1 SQVTM and CDR2 ANQGSEA come from the germline V gene. This CDR3 is 15 amino acids long. In nucleotides, the CDR3 is TGCAGCGTTGAGGGTTTTGGGGCCGCCTACAATGAGCAGTTCTTC. Encoded protein: CSVEGFGAAYNEQFF.

This clone was detected a few times. The chain joins TRBV2 to TRBJ1-3; D is perhaps TRBD1 (6 bases). The V gene's germline CDR1 is SNHLY and CDR2 FYNNEI. Trimming removed 6 bases from V and 2 bases from J, with 26 bases in between. The CDR3 is 19 residues long. DNA for the CDR3: TGTGCCAGCAGGGACCACAATTTCAGGACAGCACCTACTGGAAACACCATATATTTT. This sequence encodes CASRDHNFRTAPTGNTIYF.

The rearrangement uses TRBV27 and TRBJ1-6; the D is unclear. Looked up from germline, CDR1 is MNHEY and CDR2 is SMNVEV (reference sequence). Trimming shortened V by 5 bases and J by 8 bases, and 13 bases separated the two germline ends. The CDR3 has 14 amino acids. The CDR3 protein is CASSRLGGDSPLHF. The CDR3 region has the DNA TGTGCCAGCAGTAGGTTGGGTGGGGATTCACCCCTCCACTTT.

This chain connects TRBV27 to TRBJ1-2; perhaps TRBD1 as D (5 bases). Germline values: CDR1 MNHEY, CDR2 SMNVEV (reference sequence). This CDR3 is 17 amino acids long. V shed 4 bases and J shed 4 bases, with 22 bases lying between them. In DNA, the CDR3 is TGTGCCAGCAGTTGGGGCCAGGGCTCCCTCCCAGTCTATGGCTACACCTTC. Amino acid sequence: CASSWGQGSLPVYGYTF.

V gene TRBV5-1 combines with J gene TRBJ2-7; possibly TRBD2 for D (5 bases). Germline CDR1 and CDR2: SGHRS and YFSETQ. CDR3 length equals 14 residues. V shed 2 bases and J shed 3 bases, with 12 bases lying between them. CDR3 sequence (DNA): TGCGCCAGCAGCTTAACTAGAACAAACTACGAGCAGTACTTC. Translation gives CASSLTRTNYEQYF.

This chain joins TRBV30 and TRBJ1-5; D is unclear. The CDR3 sequence is 13 residues long. CDR1 and CDR2 from the germline V gene are GTSNPN and SVGIG (reference sequence). V lost 2 bases and J 1 base, leaving 6 bases between the germline ends. The CDR3 bases are TGTGCCTGGAGTCCTCGGAGCAATCAGCCCCAGCATTTT. Translation gives CAWSPRSNQPQHF.

The V gene is TRBV2, the J gene TRBJ1-1, with D unclear. V lost 9 bases to trimming and J lost 7 bases, with 15 bases between them. Germline V gene lookup returns CDR1 SNHLY and CDR2 FYNNEI. This CDR3 has 12 residues. For the CDR3, the DNA is TGTGCCAGTAGTCTTGGTCGGTATGAAGCTTTCTTT. This codes for CASSLGRYEAFF. The full variable domain, its missing parts supplied by reference TRBV2 and TRBJ1-1, is EPEVTQTPSHQVTQMGQEVILRCVPISNHLYFYWYRQILGQKVEFLVSFYNNEISEKSEIFDDQFSVERPDGSNFTLKIRSTKLEDSAMYFCASSLGRYEAFFGQGTRLTVV.

This clone was recorded a few times. The J gene is TRBJ1-1, the V gene TRBV3-1 (or the pseudogene TRBV3-2); a possible D gene is TRBD1 (5 bases). The germline V and J ends were trimmed by 1 base and 12 bases, with 12 bases remaining between them. There are 12 residues in the CDR3. Germline-derived CDR1 and CDR2 are LGHDT and YNNKEL (reference sequence). The chain's CDR3 is CASSQVRQLTFF. The CDR3 region has the DNA TGTGCCAGCAGCCAAGTTCGACAGCTAACTTTCTTT.

V usage is TRBV7-2 and J usage is TRBJ1-5; D is ambiguous. The CDR3 loop spans 12 amino acids. CDR1 SGHTA and CDR2 FQGNSA come from the germline V gene. Deletions cut 6 bases from V and 6 bases from J, with 9 bases between. The CDR3 bases are TGTGCCAGCAGTCCATTCGGTCAGCCCCAGCATTTT. It translates to CASSPFGQPQHF. The full variable domain, in which reference TRBV7-2 and TRBJ1-5 provide the parts outside the CDR3, is GAGVSQSPSNKVTEKGKDVELRCDPISGHTALYWYRQSLGQGLEFLIYFQGNSAPDKSGLPSDRFSAERTGGSVSTLTIQRTQQEDSAVYLCASSPFGQPQHFGDGTRLSIL.

The rearrangement joins TRBV2 to TRBJ1-2; D gene uncertain. This CDR3 spans 13 amino acids. CDR1 is SNHLY, CDR2 FYNNEI, per germline. Trimming cost V 7 bases and J 7 bases, with 16 bases left between them. The CDR3 DNA sequence: TGTGCCAGCACCCAGACCAGGTCGAGTGGCTACACCTTC. This translates into CASTQTRSSGYTF.

V is TRBV6-2 or TRBV6-3 and J is TRBJ2-4; the D is unclear. CDR1 and CDR2 (germline): MNHEY, SVGEGT. Trimming shortened V by 3 bases and J by 6 bases, and 9 bases separated the two germline ends. The CDR3 length is 13 residues. This CDR3 is CASSYRLGNIQYF. The CDR3 DNA reads as TGTGCCAGCAGTTATCGCCTAGGAAACATTCAGTACTTC.

The chain has TRBV7-2 and TRBJ1-1, with D tentatively TRBD1 (6 bases). Germline V gene sequence: CDR1 SGHTA, CDR2 FQGNSA. V dropped 2 bases and J dropped 4 bases, with 14 bases sitting between them. The CDR3 consists of 15 residues. The CDR3 loop reads CASSLTVSGATEAFF. The CDR3 DNA sequence: TGTGCCAGCAGCTTAACAGTGTCGGGGGCCACTGAAGCTTTCTTT.

This chain links TRBV19 with TRBJ1-2; D remains ambiguous. The CDR3 covers 19 residues. CDR1 and CDR2 from the germline V gene are LNHDA and SQIVND (reference sequence). Trimming removed 5 bases from V and 2 bases from J, with 27 bases in between. This chain's CDR3 is CASSHGLVSGRGLNYGYTF. DNA of the CDR3: TGTGCCAGTAGTCATGGGCTGGTGTCAGGACGCGGCCTCAACTATGGCTACACCTTC.

The chain uses TRBV7-2 and TRBJ2-7; 11 nucleotides line up with TRBD2. The CDR3 covers 17 residues. With V trimmed by 5 bases and J by 6 bases, 15 bases remained unmatched. CDR1 and CDR2 from the germline V gene are SGHTA and FQGNSA. This CDR3 is CASSPGEIAGGPREQYF. The CDR3 nucleotides read TGTGCCAGCAGCCCAGGGGAAATAGCGGGGGGGCCCCGCGAGCAGTACTTC.

The V and J genes are TRBV5-1 and TRBJ1-1; tentatively, D is TRBD1 (5 bases). The CDR3 covers 15 residues. V was clipped by 0 bases and J by 0 bases, with 9 bases between them. Looked up from germline, CDR1 is SGHRS and CDR2 is YFSETQ. The CDR3 region has the DNA TGCGCCAGCAGCTTGGGACAGAAGTTGAACACTGAAGCTTTCTTT. It translates to CASSLGQKLNTEAFF.

The chain employs TRBV6-5 and TRBJ1-5; D is unresolved. Trimming removed 11 bases at V and 7 bases at J, with 18 bases between. The CDR3 contains 13 residues. CDR1 MNHEY and CDR2 SVGAGI come from the germline V gene. This CDR3 is CAAGRRGPQPQHF. CDR3 nucleotides: TGTGCCGCGGGCAGGAGAGGGCCCCAGCCCCAGCATTTT.

The chain joins TRBV3-1 (or the pseudogene TRBV3-2) to TRBJ2-2; D not resolved. Per germline, CDR1 LGHDT and CDR2 YNNKEL (reference sequence). Deletions cut 6 bases from V and 0 bases from J, with 11 bases between. The CDR3 sequence is 15 residues long. The CDR3 loop is CASRAPRTNTGELFF. DNA of the CDR3: TGTGCCAGCAGAGCCCCGAGGACGAACACCGGGGAGCTGTTTTTT.

The chain uses TRBV7-3 and TRBJ1-4; TRBD1 agrees at 9 bases. V trimming: 5 bases; J trimming: 8 bases; junction bases outside the gene matches: 18. Germline CDR1 is SGHTA and CDR2 is FQGTGA. The CDR3 extends over 18 amino acids. CDR3 residues: CASSPNAPPGTGKEKLFF. CDR3 sequence (DNA): TGTGCCAGCAGCCCAAACGCTCCACCCGGGACAGGGAAGGAAAAACTGTTTTTT.